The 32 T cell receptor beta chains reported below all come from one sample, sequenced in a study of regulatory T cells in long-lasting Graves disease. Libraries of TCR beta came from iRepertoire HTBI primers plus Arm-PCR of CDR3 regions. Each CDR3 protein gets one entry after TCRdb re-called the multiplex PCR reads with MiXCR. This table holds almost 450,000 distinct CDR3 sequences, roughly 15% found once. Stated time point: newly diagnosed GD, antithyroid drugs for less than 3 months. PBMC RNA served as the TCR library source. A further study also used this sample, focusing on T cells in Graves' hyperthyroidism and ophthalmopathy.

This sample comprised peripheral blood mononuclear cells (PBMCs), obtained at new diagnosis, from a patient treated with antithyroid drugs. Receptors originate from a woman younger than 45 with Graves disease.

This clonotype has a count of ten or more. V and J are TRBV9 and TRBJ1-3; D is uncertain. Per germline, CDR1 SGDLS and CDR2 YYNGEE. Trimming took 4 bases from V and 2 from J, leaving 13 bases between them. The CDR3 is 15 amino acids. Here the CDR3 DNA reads TGTGCCAGCAGCCCCCACGAATCGGCTGGAAACACCATATATTTT. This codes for CASSPHESAGNTIYF.

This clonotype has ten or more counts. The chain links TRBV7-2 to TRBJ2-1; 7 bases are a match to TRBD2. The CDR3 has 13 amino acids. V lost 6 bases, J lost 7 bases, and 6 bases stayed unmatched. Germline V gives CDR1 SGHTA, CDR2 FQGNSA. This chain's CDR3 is CASRGRVGNEQFF. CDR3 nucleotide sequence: TGTGCCAGCAGAGGGAGGGTAGGGAATGAGCAGTTCTTC.

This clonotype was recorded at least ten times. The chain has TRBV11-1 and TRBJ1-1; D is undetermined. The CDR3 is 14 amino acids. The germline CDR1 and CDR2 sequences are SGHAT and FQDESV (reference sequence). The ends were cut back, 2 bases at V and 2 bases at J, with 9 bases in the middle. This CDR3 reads CASSLRRLNTEAFF. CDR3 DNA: TGTGCCAGCAGCTTAAGGCGCTTAAACACTGAAGCTTTCTTT.

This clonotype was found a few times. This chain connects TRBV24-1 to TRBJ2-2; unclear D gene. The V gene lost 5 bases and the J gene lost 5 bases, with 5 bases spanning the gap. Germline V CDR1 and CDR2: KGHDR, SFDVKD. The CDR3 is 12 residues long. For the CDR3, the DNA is TGTGCCACCAGTGGGAGAACCGGGGAGCTGTTTTTT. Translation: CATSGRTGELFF.

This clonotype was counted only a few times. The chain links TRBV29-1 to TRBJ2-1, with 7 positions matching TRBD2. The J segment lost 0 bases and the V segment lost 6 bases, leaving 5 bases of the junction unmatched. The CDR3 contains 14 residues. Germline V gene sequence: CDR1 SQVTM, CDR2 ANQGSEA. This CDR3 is CSVVAGDSYNEQFF. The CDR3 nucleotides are TGCAGCGTCGTGGCGGGAGACTCCTACAATGAGCAGTTCTTC.

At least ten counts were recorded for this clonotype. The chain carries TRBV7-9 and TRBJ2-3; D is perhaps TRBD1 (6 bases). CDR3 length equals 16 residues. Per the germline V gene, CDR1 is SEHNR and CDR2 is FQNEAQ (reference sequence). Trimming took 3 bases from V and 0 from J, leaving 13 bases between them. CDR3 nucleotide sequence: TGTGCCAGCAGCTTCGGACAGCTTCCTAGCACAGATACGCAGTATTTT. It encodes CASSFGQLPSTDTQYF.

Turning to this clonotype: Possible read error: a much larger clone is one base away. For the CDR3, the DNA is TGTGCCAGCAGCTCGACTAGCGGGAGGGATACGCAGTATTTT. This encodes CASSSTSGRDTQYF. The rearrangement links TRBV11-1 to TRBJ2-3, with 13 bases fitting TRBD2. Per the germline V gene, CDR1 is SGHAT and CDR2 is FQDESV (reference sequence). Unmatched junction bases numbered 1, after V lost 4 bases and J lost 6 bases. The CDR3 covers 14 residues.

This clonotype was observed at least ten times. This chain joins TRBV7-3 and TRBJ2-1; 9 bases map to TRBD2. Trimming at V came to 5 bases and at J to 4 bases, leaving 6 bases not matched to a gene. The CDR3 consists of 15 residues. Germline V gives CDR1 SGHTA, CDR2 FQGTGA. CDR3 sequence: CASSRAGGGYNEQFF. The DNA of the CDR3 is TGTGCCAGCAGCCGAGCGGGAGGAGGATACAATGAGCAGTTCTTC.

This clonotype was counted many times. CDR3 region: CSVDPGLGDSPLHF. The CDR3 bases are TGCAGTGTCGACCCGGGATTAGGGGATTCACCCCTCCACTTT. The chain combines TRBV20-1 with TRBJ1-6; D may be TRBD1 (5 bases). V was clipped by 7 bases and J by 8 bases, with 18 bases between them. The germline gives CDR1 DFQATT, CDR2 SNEGSKA (reference sequence). The CDR3 runs 14 residues.

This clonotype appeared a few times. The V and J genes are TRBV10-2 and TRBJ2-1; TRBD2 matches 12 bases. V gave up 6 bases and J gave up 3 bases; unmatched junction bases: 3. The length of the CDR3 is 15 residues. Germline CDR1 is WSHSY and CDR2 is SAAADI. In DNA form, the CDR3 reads TGCGCCAGCAGGTGGACTAGCGGGGACTACAATGAGCAGTTCTTC. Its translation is CASRWTSGDYNEQFF.

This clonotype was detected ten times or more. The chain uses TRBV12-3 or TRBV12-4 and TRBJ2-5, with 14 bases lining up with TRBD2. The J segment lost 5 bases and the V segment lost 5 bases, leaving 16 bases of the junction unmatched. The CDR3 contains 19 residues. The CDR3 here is CASSPGTSGSVPAPETQYF. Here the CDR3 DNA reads TGTGCCAGCAGTCCCGGGACTAGCGGGAGTGTCCCCGCCCCGGAGACCCAGTACTTC.

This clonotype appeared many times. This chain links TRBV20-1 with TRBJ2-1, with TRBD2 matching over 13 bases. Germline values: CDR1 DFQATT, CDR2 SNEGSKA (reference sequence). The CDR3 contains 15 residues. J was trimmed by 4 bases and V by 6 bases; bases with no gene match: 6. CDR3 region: CSAPTSGRAYNEQFF. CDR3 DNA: TGCAGTGCCCCTACTAGCGGGAGGGCTTACAATGAGCAGTTCTTC.

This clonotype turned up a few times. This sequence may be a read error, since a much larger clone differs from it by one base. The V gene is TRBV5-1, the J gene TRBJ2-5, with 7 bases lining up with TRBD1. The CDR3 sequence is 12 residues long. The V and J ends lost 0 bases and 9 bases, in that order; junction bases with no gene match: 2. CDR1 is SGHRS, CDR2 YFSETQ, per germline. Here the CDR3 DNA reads TGCGCCAGCAGCTTGGGACAGGGAGCCCAGTACTTC. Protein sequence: CASSLGQGAQYF.

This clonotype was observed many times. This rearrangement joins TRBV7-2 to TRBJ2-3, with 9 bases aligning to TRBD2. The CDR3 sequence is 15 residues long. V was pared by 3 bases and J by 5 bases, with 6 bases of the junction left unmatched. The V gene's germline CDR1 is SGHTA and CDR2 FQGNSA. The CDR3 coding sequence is TGTGCCAGCAGCTTTATAGCGGGAGAGGTAGATACGCAGTATTTT. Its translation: CASSFIAGEVDTQYF. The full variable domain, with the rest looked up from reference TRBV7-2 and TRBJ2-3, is GAGVSQSPSNKVTEKGKDVELRCDPISGHTALYWYRQSLGQGLEFLIYFQGNSAPDKSGLPSDRFSAERTGGSVSTLTIQRTQQEDSAVYLCASSFIAGEVDTQYFGPGTRLTVL.

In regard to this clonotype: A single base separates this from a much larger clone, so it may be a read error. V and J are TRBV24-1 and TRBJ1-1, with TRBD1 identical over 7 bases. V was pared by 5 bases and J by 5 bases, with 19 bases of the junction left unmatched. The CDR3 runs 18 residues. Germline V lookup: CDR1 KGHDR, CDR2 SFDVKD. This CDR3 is CATSGSTWGSRGKTEAFF. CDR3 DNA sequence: TGTGCCACCAGTGGCTCAACCTGGGGCTCCAGGGGGAAAACTGAAGCTTTCTTT.

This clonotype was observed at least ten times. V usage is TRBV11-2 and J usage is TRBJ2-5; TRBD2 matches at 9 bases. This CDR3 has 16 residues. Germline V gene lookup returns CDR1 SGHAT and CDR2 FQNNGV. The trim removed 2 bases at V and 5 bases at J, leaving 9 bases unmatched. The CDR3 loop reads CASSLILAGGRETQYF. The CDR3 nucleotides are TGTGCCAGCAGCTTAATTCTTGCGGGAGGGCGGGAGACCCAGTACTTC.

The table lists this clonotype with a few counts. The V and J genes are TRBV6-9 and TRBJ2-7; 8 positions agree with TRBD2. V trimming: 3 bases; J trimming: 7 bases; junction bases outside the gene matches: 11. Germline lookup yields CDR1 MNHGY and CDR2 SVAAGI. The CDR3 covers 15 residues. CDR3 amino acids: CASSYGAGRADEQYF. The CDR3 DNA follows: TGTGCCAGCAGTTACGGGGCCGGGAGGGCCGATGAGCAGTACTTC.

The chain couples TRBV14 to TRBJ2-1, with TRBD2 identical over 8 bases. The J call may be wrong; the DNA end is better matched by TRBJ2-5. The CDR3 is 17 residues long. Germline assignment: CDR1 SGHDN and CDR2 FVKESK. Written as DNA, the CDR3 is TGTGCCAGCAGCCAAGATCAGCGGGGGATACCCCAAGAGACCCAGTACTTC. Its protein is CASSQDQRGIPQETQYF.

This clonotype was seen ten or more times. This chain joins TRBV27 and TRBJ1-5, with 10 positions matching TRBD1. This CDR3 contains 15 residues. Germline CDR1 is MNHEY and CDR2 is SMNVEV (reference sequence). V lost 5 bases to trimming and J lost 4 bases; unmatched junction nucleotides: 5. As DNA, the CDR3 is TGTGCCAGCAGTATGGGACAGGGGATTAATCAGCCCCAGCATTTT. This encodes CASSMGQGINQPQHF.

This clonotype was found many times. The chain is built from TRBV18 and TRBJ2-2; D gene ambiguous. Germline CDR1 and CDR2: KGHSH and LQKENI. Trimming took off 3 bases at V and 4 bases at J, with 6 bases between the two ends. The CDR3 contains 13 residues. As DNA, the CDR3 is TGTGCCAGCTCACCCCAATCCACCGGGGAGCTGTTTTTT. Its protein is CASSPQSTGELFF.

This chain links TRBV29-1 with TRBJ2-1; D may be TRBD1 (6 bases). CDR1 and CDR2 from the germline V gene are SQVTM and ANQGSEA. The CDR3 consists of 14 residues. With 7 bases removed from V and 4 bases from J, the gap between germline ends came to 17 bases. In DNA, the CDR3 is TGCAGCGCCGGGACAAAGAGGGCTTACAATGAGCAGTTCTTC. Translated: CSAGTKRAYNEQFF.

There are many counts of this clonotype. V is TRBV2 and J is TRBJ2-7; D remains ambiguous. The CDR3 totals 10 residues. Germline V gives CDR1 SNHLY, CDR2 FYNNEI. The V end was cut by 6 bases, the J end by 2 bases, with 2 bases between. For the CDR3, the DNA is TGTGCCAGCAGGGCCTACGAGCAGTACTTC. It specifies CASRAYEQYF.

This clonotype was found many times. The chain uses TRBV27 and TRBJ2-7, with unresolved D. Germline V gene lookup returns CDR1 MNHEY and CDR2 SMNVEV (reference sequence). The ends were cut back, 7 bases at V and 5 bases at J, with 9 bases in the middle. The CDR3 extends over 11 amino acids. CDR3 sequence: CASTDNHEQYF. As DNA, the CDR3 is TGTGCCAGCACCGACAACCACGAGCAGTACTTC.

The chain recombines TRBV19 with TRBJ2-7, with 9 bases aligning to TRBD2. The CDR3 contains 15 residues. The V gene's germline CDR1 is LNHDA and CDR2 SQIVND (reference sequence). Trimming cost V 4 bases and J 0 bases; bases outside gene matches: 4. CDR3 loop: CASSNSGRNSYEQYF. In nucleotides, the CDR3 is TGTGCCAGTAGTAATAGCGGGAGAAACTCCTACGAGCAGTACTTC.

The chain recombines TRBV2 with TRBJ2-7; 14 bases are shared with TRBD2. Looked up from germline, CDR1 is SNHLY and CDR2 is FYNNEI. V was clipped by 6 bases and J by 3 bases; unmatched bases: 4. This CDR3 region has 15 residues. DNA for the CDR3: TGTGCCAGCAGACTCGGACTAGCGGGGGGCTACGAGCAGTACTTC. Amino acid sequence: CASRLGLAGGYEQYF. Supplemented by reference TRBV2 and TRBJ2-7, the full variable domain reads EPEVTQTPSHQVTQMGQEVILRCVPISNHLYFYWYRQILGQKVEFLVSFYNNEISEKSEIFDDQFSVERPDGSNFTLKIRSTKLEDSAMYFCASRLGLAGGYEQYFGPGTRLTVT.

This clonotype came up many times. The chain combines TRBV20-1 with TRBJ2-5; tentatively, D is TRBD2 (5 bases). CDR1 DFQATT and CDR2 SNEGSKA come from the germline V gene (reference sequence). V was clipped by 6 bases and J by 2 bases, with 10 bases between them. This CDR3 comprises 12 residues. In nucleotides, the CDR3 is TGCAGTGCCCGTCTAGCACAAGAGACCCAGTACTTC. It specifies CSARLAQETQYF.

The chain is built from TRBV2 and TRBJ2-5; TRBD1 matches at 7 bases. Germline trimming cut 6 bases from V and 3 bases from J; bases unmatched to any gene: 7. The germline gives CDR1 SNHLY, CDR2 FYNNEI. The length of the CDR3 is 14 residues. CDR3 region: CASSPGQEKETQYF. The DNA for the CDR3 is TGTGCCAGCAGCCCTGGACAGGAGAAAGAGACCCAGTACTTC.

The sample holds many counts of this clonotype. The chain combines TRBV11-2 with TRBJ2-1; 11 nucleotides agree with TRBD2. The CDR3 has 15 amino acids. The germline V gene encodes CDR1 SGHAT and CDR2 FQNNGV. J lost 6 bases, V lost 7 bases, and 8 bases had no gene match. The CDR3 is CASTSSGRRSNEQFF. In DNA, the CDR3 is TGTGCCAGCACCTCTAGCGGGAGGAGGTCCAATGAGCAGTTCTTC.

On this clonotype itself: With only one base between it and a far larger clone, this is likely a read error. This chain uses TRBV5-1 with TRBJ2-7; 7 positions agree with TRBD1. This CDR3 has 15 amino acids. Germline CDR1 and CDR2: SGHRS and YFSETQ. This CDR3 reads CAGSFTGASSYEQYF. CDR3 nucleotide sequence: TGTGCCGGCAGCTTCACAGGGGCCTCCTCCTACGAGCAGTACTTC.

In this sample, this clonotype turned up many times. The CDR3 region is CASSGAVSTGPMNTEAFF. The DNA of the CDR3 is TGTGCCAGCAGTGGGGCGGTCTCGACAGGTCCTATGAACACTGAAGCTTTCTTT. V usage is TRBV2 and J usage is TRBJ1-1, with D possibly matching TRBD1 (6 bases). CDR1 and CDR2 (germline): SNHLY, FYNNEI. Trimming shortened V by 4 bases and J by 0 bases, and 21 bases separated the two germline ends. The CDR3 has 18 amino acids.

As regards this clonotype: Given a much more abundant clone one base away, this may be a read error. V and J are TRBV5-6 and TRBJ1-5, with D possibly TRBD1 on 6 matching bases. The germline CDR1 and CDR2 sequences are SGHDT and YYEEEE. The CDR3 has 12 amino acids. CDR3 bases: TGTGCCAGCAGTCAGGGTGGACAGCCCCTGCATTTT. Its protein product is CASSQGGQPLHF.

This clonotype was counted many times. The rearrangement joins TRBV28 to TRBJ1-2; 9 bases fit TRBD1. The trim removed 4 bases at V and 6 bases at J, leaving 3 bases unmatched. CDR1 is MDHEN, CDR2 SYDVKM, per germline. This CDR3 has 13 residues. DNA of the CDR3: TGTGCCAGCAGTTGGACAGGGGATCATGGCTACACCTTC. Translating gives CASSWTGDHGYTF.